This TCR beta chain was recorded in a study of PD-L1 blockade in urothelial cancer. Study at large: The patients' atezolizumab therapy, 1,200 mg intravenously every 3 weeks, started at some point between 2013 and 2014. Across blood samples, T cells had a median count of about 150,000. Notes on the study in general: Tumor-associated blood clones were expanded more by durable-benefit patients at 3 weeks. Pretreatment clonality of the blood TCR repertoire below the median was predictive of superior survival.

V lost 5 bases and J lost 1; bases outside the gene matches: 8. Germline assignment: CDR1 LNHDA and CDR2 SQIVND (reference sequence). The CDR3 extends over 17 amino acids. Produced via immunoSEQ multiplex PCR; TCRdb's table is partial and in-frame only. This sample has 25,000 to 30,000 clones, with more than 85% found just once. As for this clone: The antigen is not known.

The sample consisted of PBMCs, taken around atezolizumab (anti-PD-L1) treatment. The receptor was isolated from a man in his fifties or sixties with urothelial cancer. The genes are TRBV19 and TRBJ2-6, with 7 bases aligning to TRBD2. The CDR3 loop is CASSALAPGSGANVLTF. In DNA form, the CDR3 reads TGTGCCAGTAGTGCACTAGCGCCTGGATCTGGGGCCAACGTCCTGACTTTC.